The clone carrying this T cell receptor beta chain was detected many times. What it binds is not known. Quantitative 5'-RACE with molecular barcodes was used to make the TCR beta libraries. TCRdb processed the 5' RACE reads anew with MiXCR; each CDR3 protein has one entry. The table has about 160,000 distinct CDR3 sequences, around 8.9% seen once; the top ten hold over 12%. The source of the sample is a study of CD8 T cells in ankylosing spondylitis. Notes on the study in general: The disease-linked clones had a CD8+ phenotype and low blood frequencies. The study looked at matched synovial fluid samples from ankylosing spondylitis patients. Disease-linked clones were reported to be significantly enriched there. About 8 highly homologous variants made up a TCR beta motif, and this motif appeared characteristic of ankylosing spondylitis blood.

This CDR3 spans 12 amino acids. Trimming cost V 3 bases and J 0 bases, with 2 bases left between them. The sequence came from a female donor with ankylosing spondylitis or in good health (not recorded which). V usage is TRBV12-3 or TRBV12-4 and J usage is TRBJ1-1; D gene uncertain. The sample comprised blood, either unsorted or a sorted T cell fraction (not recorded which). As DNA, the CDR3 is TGTGCCAGCAGTTTTATGAACACTGAAGCTTTCTTT. The encoded protein is CASSFMNTEAFF.